Below, 20 T cell receptor beta chains from the same sample are listed, as sequenced in a study of T cell responses to AZD1222 COVID-19 vaccine. Measured with immunoSEQ multiplex PCR; TCRdb has only the in-frame clones, and not every one. The sample includes around 64,000 clones, 83% seen only once; the top ten take 5% to 6.5%. The material was peripheral blood, obtained 28 days after the second AZD1222 dose. The receptors were gathered from an adult who received the AZD1222 COVID-19 vaccine.

The chain has TRBV12-3 or TRBV12-4 and TRBJ1-2; D remains ambiguous. Trimming stripped 6 bases from V and 6 bases from J, with 14 bases between. This CDR3 comprises 13 residues. CDR3 amino acids: CASSHGRVDGYTF. CDR3 in DNA: TGTGCCAGCAGCCACGGGAGGGTTGATGGCTACACCTTC.

The chain is built from TRBV5-6 and TRBJ2-6; no firm D call. Trimming removed 4 bases from V and 3 bases from J, with 11 bases in between. The V gene's germline CDR1 is SGHDT and CDR2 YYEEEE. There are 15 residues in the CDR3. The CDR3 loop is CASSDEQNGANVLTF. Written as DNA, the CDR3 is TGTGCCAGCAGCGACGAACAAAATGGGGCCAACGTCCTGACTTTC.

This sequence joins TRBV19 and TRBJ1-2; D unclear. CDR3 length: 14 amino acids. Deletions cut 0 bases from V and 4 bases from J, with 9 bases between. CDR1 LNHDA and CDR2 SQIVND come from the germline V gene (reference sequence). As DNA, the CDR3 is TGTGCCAGTAGTATAGATCTGCAGTCCTATGGCTACACCTTC. Its translation is CASSIDLQSYGYTF.

This clone was detected once. The rearrangement uses TRBV6-5 and TRBJ2-5; TRBD1 matches at 9 bases. The CDR3 loop spans 16 amino acids. CDR1 is MNHEY and CDR2 is SVGAGI in the germline V gene. J lost 9 bases, V lost 3 bases, and 14 bases had no gene match. The chain's CDR3 is CASSYILRGQGGAQYF. The CDR3 DNA follows: TGTGCCAGCAGTTATATTTTGAGGGGACAGGGAGGGGCCCAGTACTTC.

This clone is large within its sample. V and J are TRBV19 and TRBJ2-7; D remains ambiguous. CDR1 is LNHDA, CDR2 SQIVND, per germline (reference sequence). V lost 0 bases and J lost 6, with 9 bases in between. This CDR3 is built from 13 residues. CDR3 nucleotide sequence: TGTGCCAGTAGTATAGATGTCTCTGGCGAGCAGTACTTC. Amino acid sequence: CASSIDVSGEQYF.

V usage is TRBV4-2 and J usage is TRBJ1-1; 7 bases fit TRBD1. Trimming took 4 bases from V and 4 from J; bases not matched to a gene: 6. This CDR3 has 14 amino acids. Germline V gene sequence: CDR1 LGHNA, CDR2 YNFKEQ. The CDR3 region has the DNA TGTGCCAGCAGCCGCCCGACAGGGTCCACTGAAGCTTTCTTT. Translation: CASSRPTGSTEAFF.

The rearrangement links TRBV2 to TRBJ2-1, with D hard to call. The CDR3 extends over 15 amino acids. V was cut by 6 bases and J by 2 bases, with 14 bases left in between. The V gene's germline CDR1 is SNHLY and CDR2 FYNNEI. The CDR3 spells CASSKGNGAYNEQFF. DNA of the CDR3: TGTGCCAGCAGCAAGGGTAACGGAGCCTACAATGAGCAGTTCTTC.

This sequence joins TRBV19 and TRBJ1-4, with D tentatively TRBD1 (5 bases). Trimming took off 5 bases at V and 4 bases at J, with 17 bases between the two ends. CDR3 size: 16 residues. Germline values: CDR1 LNHDA, CDR2 SQIVND (reference sequence). Written as DNA, the CDR3 is TGTGCCAGTAGTCCCGGGGACGGATCCTTTAATGAAAAACTGTTTTTT. Translated, it gives CASSPGDGSFNEKLFF.

The rearrangement uses TRBV11-3 and TRBJ2-7; 11 bases map to TRBD1. This CDR3 is 14 amino acids long. The germline gives CDR1 SGHNT, CDR2 YENEEA. The junction had 1 base not matched to a gene; V was cut back by 4 bases and J by 2 bases. The CDR3 DNA reads TGTGCCAGCAGCTGGGGACAGGGGGCCTACGAGCAGTACTTC. Translated, it gives CASSWGQGAYEQYF.

The chain recombines TRBV4-2 with TRBJ1-1; perhaps TRBD1 as D (6 bases). CDR3 length equals 16 residues. The V gene's germline CDR1 is LGHNA and CDR2 YNFKEQ. Trimming stripped 2 bases from V and 0 bases from J, with 13 bases between. CDR3 residues: CASSQSRGLLNTEAFF. In DNA form, the CDR3 reads TGTGCCAGCAGCCAATCCAGGGGACTCCTGAACACTGAAGCTTTCTTT.

The chain carries TRBV6-5 and TRBJ2-1; D uncertain. The CDR3 has 14 amino acids. Germline values: CDR1 MNHEY, CDR2 SVGAGI. The V and J ends lost 3 bases and 7 bases respectively, with 13 bases between them. This CDR3 reads CASSYDMQINEQFF. CDR3 in DNA: TGTGCCAGCAGTTATGACATGCAAATTAATGAGCAGTTCTTC.

This rearrangement joins TRBV7-2 to TRBJ2-7; 7 nucleotides align to TRBD1. Trimming cost V 5 bases and J 4 bases; bases outside gene matches: 8. The CDR3 totals 14 residues. In germline, CDR1 is SGHTA, CDR2 FQGNSA. CDR3 sequence (DNA): TGTGCCAGCAGCCCGTCCCGACAGGGTTACGAGCAGTACTTC. This gives the protein CASSPSRQGYEQYF.

The chain joins TRBV10-1 to TRBJ1-4, with unresolved D. The CDR3 runs to 13 residues. V lost 4 bases to trimming and J lost 4 bases, with 7 bases between them. Looked up from germline, CDR1 is WNHNN and CDR2 is SYGVQD (reference sequence). The CDR3 loop reads CASSVPFNEKLFF. The CDR3 bases are TGCGCCAGCAGTGTACCGTTTAATGAAAAACTGTTTTTT.

This chain connects TRBV28 to TRBJ2-3; TRBD2 aligns across 11 bases. This CDR3 region has 18 residues. J lost 1 base, V lost 7 bases, and 13 bases had no gene match. Germline values: CDR1 MDHEN, CDR2 SYDVKM. As DNA, the CDR3 is TGTGCCAGCACTTCCTCTAGCGGGGGGTACTCGGGCACAGATACGCAGTATTTT. It translates to CASTSSSGGYSGTDTQYF.

Only one count was recorded for this clone. The chain has TRBV3-1 (or the pseudogene TRBV3-2) and TRBJ1-2, with D unclear. The CDR3 is made up of 14 amino acids. Germline loops: CDR1 LGHDT, CDR2 YNNKEL (reference sequence). V gave up 0 bases and J gave up 9 bases, with 14 bases separating them. As DNA, the CDR3 is TGTGCCAGCAGCCAAGACCACCTTGCTGGGCGCTACACCTTC. Translated, it gives CASSQDHLAGRYTF.

The J gene is TRBJ2-7, the V gene TRBV4-3; D not certain. This CDR3 is built from 14 residues. Germline CDR1 is LGHNA and CDR2 is YSLEER. V lost 0 bases to trimming and J lost 4 bases, with 10 bases between them. The CDR3 nucleotides read TGCGCCAGCAGCCAAGATCGGCATCAGTACGAGCAGTACTTC. The encoded protein is CASSQDRHQYEQYF.

This chain connects TRBV28 to TRBJ1-6; 8 nucleotides match TRBD1. Germline V gene data show CDR1 as MDHEN and CDR2 as SYDVKM. The V segment lost 5 bases and the J segment 10 bases; nucleotides outside the gene matches: 10. This CDR3 has 15 amino acids. The CDR3 sequence is CASSPPGTGFSPLHF. The CDR3 DNA is TGTGCCAGCAGTCCCCCCGGGACAGGCTTCTCACCCCTCCACTTT.

This clone was seen a single time. CDR3 region: CASSFLGNSPLHF. The DNA of the CDR3 is TGTGCCAGCAGTTTCTTGGGTAATTCACCCCTCCACTTT. J is TRBJ1-6 and V is TRBV27; D call uncertain. Looked up from germline, CDR1 is MNHEY and CDR2 is SMNVEV (reference sequence). V lost 3 bases and J 6 bases, leaving 6 bases between the germline ends. The CDR3 covers 13 residues.

The chain joins TRBV5-1 to TRBJ1-4, with 9 bases lining up with TRBD1. V dropped 0 bases and J dropped 8; count of bases not matched to a gene: 5. The CDR3 sequence is 15 residues long. Germline V gene lookup returns CDR1 SGHRS and CDR2 YFSETQ. The CDR3 protein is CASSLGDREVEKLFF. The CDR3 DNA reads as TGCGCCAGCAGCTTGGGGGACAGGGAGGTAGAAAAACTGTTTTTT.

The CDR3 loop is CASRDYTGRGRHEQYF. CDR3 DNA: TGTGCCAGCAGGGATTACACAGGGCGGGGTAGACACGAGCAGTACTTC. V gene TRBV28 combines with J gene TRBJ2-7; D may correspond to TRBD1 or TRBD2 (6 bases each). Trimming removed 6 bases at V and 5 bases at J, with 23 bases between. This CDR3 has 16 residues. Germline V gives CDR1 MDHEN, CDR2 SYDVKM.